The entry that follows covers one T cell receptor (beta chain) sequence. Antigen: not known. These data originate in a study of cytomegalovirus exposure and HLA in healthy donors. The V end was cut by 5 bases, the J end by 1 base, with 14 bases between. From germline, CDR1 is SEHNR and CDR2 FQNEAQ (reference sequence). CDR3 length: 15 residues. A multiplex PCR was run with 60 Vbeta primers and 13 Jbeta primers. Assay: immunoSEQ multiplex PCR; the TCRdb copy retains only in-frame clones and omits some. The table includes about 130,000 clones, around three quarters detected once. Whole-study results and caveats: The sole available immune exposure information was CMV serostatus. V- and J-gene trimming in TCR beta was tied to a missense DCLRE1C variant by an analysis performed later. Analysis was performed later, and it showed HLA-associated TCR beta chains to be more clonally expanded than equally common others. Prior analysis indicated that the majority of TCR beta V segments exhibited productivity approximately 90% or approximately 30% of the time.

The origin of this receptor is a man aged 18 to 29 in good health and CMV-seronegative. The material sequenced was PBMCs. The chain employs TRBV7-9 and TRBJ1-1; D gene uncertain. CDR3 residues: CASSLRRDTNTEAFF. The CDR3, as DNA: TGTGCCAGCAGCCTCAGGCGGGATACGAACACTGAAGCTTTCTTT.